Below, 27 T cell receptor beta chains from the same sample are listed, as sequenced in a study of shared clonotypes between healthy human individuals. Assay: immunoSEQ multiplex PCR; the TCRdb copy retains only in-frame clones and omits some. Here the sample spans roughly 2.2 million clones, 85% to 95% being singletons. The material sequenced was naive CD4+ T cells from PBMCs. Specified subset: CD45RA+ positively selected. The receptors were sampled from a man aged 18 to 35 in good health. Some clones in this sample may be carry-over from other donors' samples.

The chain links TRBV28 to TRBJ2-4; the match to TRBD2 covers 12 bases. The germline V gene has CDR1 MDHEN and CDR2 SYDVKM. The CDR3 covers 17 residues. V shed 3 bases, J shed 4 bases, and the junction held 7 bases outside the gene matches. Here the CDR3 DNA reads TGTGCCAGCAGTTTTTTTCTAGCGGGAGGGCCAAAAAACATTCAGTACTTC. It is translated as CASSFFLAGGPKNIQYF. The full variable domain, its missing parts supplied by reference TRBV28 and TRBJ2-4, is DVKVTQSSRYLVKRTGEKVFLECVQDMDHENMFWYRQDPGLGLRLIYFSYDVKMKEKGDIPEGYSVSREKKERFSLILESASTNQTSMYLCASSFFLAGGPKNIQYFGAGTRLSVL.

The chain links TRBV4-3 to TRBJ1-5; D uncertain. CDR1 and CDR2 from the germline V gene are LGHNA and YSLEER. V lost 3 bases, J lost 5 bases, and 8 bases lay in between. This CDR3 is 13 amino acids long. CDR3 coding DNA: TGCGCCAGCAGCCAGGCTCGGGATCAGCCCCAGCATTTT. The encoded protein is CASSQARDQPQHF.

This sequence joins TRBV7-2 and TRBJ2-7; D unresolved. V was trimmed by 5 bases and J by 2 bases, leaving 13 bases between them. Germline V gene sequence: CDR1 SGHTA, CDR2 FQGNSA. This CDR3 is built from 14 residues. CDR3 in DNA: TGTGCCAGCAGCCCTGCTTACCGTCCCTACGAGCAGTACTTC. Translating it yields CASSPAYRPYEQYF.

The gene calls are TRBV19 and TRBJ1-2; TRBD1 is a possible D gene (5 bases). Looked up from germline, CDR1 is LNHDA and CDR2 is SQIVND (reference sequence). V was cut by 5 bases and J by 8 bases, with 24 bases left in between. CDR3 length equals 16 residues. The CDR3 DNA is TGTGCCAGTAGTGGCTCTTGGGACCAGCCCTACGACGGCTACACCTTC. Translating it yields CASSGSWDQPYDGYTF.

The V call is TRBV27, the J call TRBJ2-1, with D uncertain. The V end was cut by 2 bases, the J end by 7 bases, with 12 bases between. CDR1 and CDR2 (germline): MNHEY, SMNVEV (reference sequence). This CDR3 comprises 14 residues. Here the CDR3 reads CASSLIYPGNEQFF. The CDR3 bases are TGTGCCAGCAGTTTAATCTACCCCGGAAATGAGCAGTTCTTC.

The chain links TRBV5-1 to TRBJ2-6, with 7 bases that match TRBD1. The J segment lost 0 bases and the V segment lost 0 bases, leaving 9 bases of the junction unmatched. The CDR3 is made up of 19 amino acids. Germline V gene sequence: CDR1 SGHRS, CDR2 YFSETQ. CDR3 amino acids: CASSLDPDRVYSGANVLTF. The CDR3 nucleotides read TGCGCCAGCAGCTTGGACCCCGACAGGGTTTACTCTGGGGCCAACGTCCTGACTTTC.

The V call is TRBV29-1, the J call TRBJ2-1, with 9 bases identical to TRBD2. The CDR3 runs to 19 residues. V was pared by 7 bases and J by 4 bases, with 23 bases of the junction left unmatched. Looked up from germline, CDR1 is SQVTM and CDR2 is ANQGSEA. The CDR3 DNA reads as TGCAGCGCCCCGGAACGGGGGCAGGGTAGCGGGAGACCTTACAATGAGCAGTTCTTC. Its protein product is CSAPERGQGSGRPYNEQFF.

V gene TRBV5-4 combines with J gene TRBJ1-1, with no clear D. The V and J ends lost 0 bases and 1 base respectively, with 7 bases between them. The CDR3 extends over 14 amino acids. Germline CDR1 reads SGHNT; CDR2 reads YYREEE (reference sequence). CDR3 bases: TGTGCCAGCAGCTTGGAACAGAGGAACACTGAAGCTTTCTTT. The encoded protein is CASSLEQRNTEAFF.

The V gene is TRBV7-6, the J gene TRBJ2-7, with D perhaps matching TRBD1 (5 bases). The V end lost 5 bases, the J end lost 3 bases, and 20 bases lay between the germline ends. The CDR3 is 16 residues long. Germline values: CDR1 SGHVS, CDR2 FNYEAQ. CDR3 nucleotides: TGTGCCAGCAGCCCAAGACAGTCCCCGGCCTTCTACGAGCAGTACTTC. It encodes CASSPRQSPAFYEQYF.

This clone was detected a few times. CDR3 sequence reads: CASSLSFSTYNEQFF. The CDR3 bases are TGCGCCAGCAGCTTGAGCTTCTCTACCTACAATGAGCAGTTCTTC. V usage is TRBV5-1 and J usage is TRBJ2-1; no definite D call. Trimming removed 1 base at V and 2 bases at J, with 10 bases between. Germline CDR1 and CDR2: SGHRS and YFSETQ. This CDR3 region has 15 residues.

This clone was found a few times. This same CDR3 is encoded by further DNA sequences in the sample. The rearrangement joins TRBV27 to TRBJ1-1; D gene unclear. From germline, CDR1 is MNHEY and CDR2 SMNVEV (reference sequence). Trimming took 2 bases from V and 1 from J, leaving 5 bases between them. The CDR3 totals 13 residues. The CDR3 DNA is TGTGCCAGCAGTTTACGGCAGAACACTGAAGCTTTCTTT. Translated, it gives CASSLRQNTEAFF.

CDR3 nucleotide sequence: TGTGCCAGCATCCCCGGGGTGGAGAGGGTTACGCAGTATTTT. Translating gives CASIPGVERVTQYF. The chain has TRBV7-6 and TRBJ2-3, with a tentative D call TRBD2 (5 bases). The V gene lost 7 bases and the J gene lost 8 bases, with 19 bases spanning the gap. CDR1 and CDR2 from the germline V gene are SGHVS and FNYEAQ. This CDR3 has 14 amino acids.

The CDR3 coding sequence is TGTGCCAGCAGCGCCGGGACAGGGAGCTCTGGGGCCAACGTCCTGACTTTC. This sequence encodes CASSAGTGSSGANVLTF. The J gene is TRBJ2-6, the V gene TRBV9; 9 bases line up with TRBD1. V lost 3 bases to trimming and J lost 0 bases; unmatched junction nucleotides: 4. The CDR3 is made up of 17 amino acids. Germline V gene sequence: CDR1 SGDLS, CDR2 YYNGEE.

With regard to this clone: Other DNA sequences of this sample code for an identical CDR3. The V call is TRBV6-5, the J call TRBJ1-3; D might be TRBD1 (5 bases). Per germline, CDR1 MNHEY and CDR2 SVGAGI. The CDR3 runs to 12 residues. The V gene lost 5 bases and the J gene lost 4 bases, with 6 bases spanning the gap. The CDR3 sequence is CASSNRGNTIYF. In DNA form, the CDR3 reads TGTGCCAGCAGTAACAGGGGAAACACCATATATTTT.

The chain links TRBV5-1 to TRBJ2-2; possibly TRBD1 for D (6 bases). Deletions cut 1 base from V and 1 base from J, with 11 bases between. CDR1 SGHRS and CDR2 YFSETQ come from the germline V gene. The CDR3 spans 16 residues. The CDR3 here is CASSLRGNQNTGELFF. The CDR3 DNA follows: TGCGCCAGCAGCTTGAGGGGGAACCAGAACACCGGGGAGCTGTTTTTT.

In its sample, this clone was seen once. The chain couples TRBV25-1 to TRBJ2-1; TRBD2 matches 7 bases. This CDR3 is 16 amino acids long. Germline assignment: CDR1 MGHDK and CDR2 SYGVNS. Losses at the gene ends were 4 bases for V and 0 bases for J; bases not matched to a gene: 6. The DNA for the CDR3 is TGTGCCAGCAGTGTGATAGGCGGGAGCTCCTACAATGAGCAGTTCTTC. This codes for CASSVIGGSSYNEQFF. Based on the CDR3 plus reference TRBV25-1 and TRBJ2-1, the full variable domain is EADIYQTPRYLVIGTGKKITLECSQTMGHDKMYWYQQDPGMELHLIHYSYGVNSTEKGDLSSESTVSRIRTEHFPLTLESARPSHTSQYLCASSVIGGSSYNEQFFGPGTRLTVL.

In its sample, this clone was seen once. V usage is TRBV6-6 and J usage is TRBJ2-7; 7 positions agree with TRBD2. Germline lookup yields CDR1 MNHNY and CDR2 SVGAGI (reference sequence). V lost 5 bases and J lost 3; bases outside the gene matches: 7. This CDR3 contains 14 residues. CDR3 protein: CASSPRGFFYEQYF. The CDR3 coding sequence is TGTGCCAGCAGTCCGCGGGGGTTCTTCTACGAGCAGTACTTC.

The chain is built from TRBV4-1 and TRBJ1-1; 8 bases align to TRBD1. The CDR3 is 15 residues long. The ends lost 4 bases at V and 2 bases at J; junction bases unmatched: 6. The germline CDR1 and CDR2 sequences are MGHRA and YSYEKL. The CDR3 spells CASSLLDRGNTEAFF. The CDR3 bases are TGCGCCAGCAGCCTACTAGACAGGGGCAACACTGAAGCTTTCTTT.

V and J are TRBV27 and TRBJ2-5; D could derive from TRBD1 or TRBD2 (5 bases each). Trimming removed 8 bases from V and 5 bases from J, with 15 bases in between. The germline V gene encodes CDR1 MNHEY and CDR2 SMNVEV (reference sequence). The CDR3 spans 13 residues. For the CDR3, the DNA is TGTGCCAGCTGGGAGAGGGGCCGGGAGACCCAGTACTTC. Translation: CASWERGRETQYF.

The chain has TRBV20-1 and TRBJ2-7; D is unresolved. The germline CDR1 and CDR2 sequences are DFQATT and SNEGSKA (reference sequence). V was cut by 3 bases and J by 5 bases, with 5 bases left in between. The CDR3 is 10 residues long. The CDR3 sequence is CSASSHEQYF. In DNA form, the CDR3 reads TGCAGTGCTAGTTCCCACGAGCAGTACTTC.

This chain connects TRBV7-9 to TRBJ2-1; 10 nucleotides match TRBD2. Trimming removed 5 bases from V and 6 bases from J; junction bases left unmatched: 10. CDR3 length: 16 amino acids. Germline lookup yields CDR1 SEHNR and CDR2 FQNEAQ (reference sequence). CDR3 sequence: CASSAIASGSINEQFF. The CDR3 nucleotides read TGTGCCAGCAGCGCTATAGCTAGCGGGAGTATCAATGAGCAGTTCTTC.

In regard to this clone: A junction end diverges from the germline sequence, so it may reflect a read error. The chain is built from TRBV5-4 and TRBJ2-7; weak D call: TRBD2 (6 bases). CDR3 length: 16 amino acids. CDR1 and CDR2 (germline): SGHNT, YYREEE (reference sequence). The DNA for the CDR3 is TGCGCCAGCAGCCAAGAGGTAGGTAGCGGAGACTACGAGCAGTACTTC. This codes for CASSQEVGSGDYEQYF.

The genes are TRBV5-1 and TRBJ1-2; no clear D. Germline CDR1 and CDR2: SGHRS and YFSETQ. Trimming left V 4 bases short and J 3 bases short, with 10 bases between. There are 13 residues in the CDR3. DNA for the CDR3: TGCGCCAGCAGCCATGACGGGGACTATGGCTACACCTTC. Translated: CASSHDGDYGYTF.

Comments on this clone: A far larger clone is one nucleotide away, so this likely arose from a read error. The chain has TRBV9 and TRBJ2-7; the D gene is possibly TRBD2 (6 bases). This CDR3 is 14 amino acids long. Germline-derived CDR1 and CDR2 are SGDLS and YYNGEE. The CDR3 is CASSLVSGPLEQHF. For the CDR3, the DNA is TGTGCCAGCAGCTTAGTTAGCGGCCCCCTCGAGCAGCACTTC.

The rearrangement uses TRBV4-1 and TRBJ2-3; D may match TRBD1 or TRBD2 (5 bases each). Trimming left V 6 bases short and J 4 bases short, with 14 bases between. Germline CDR1 and CDR2: MGHRA and YSYEKL. The CDR3 sequence is 14 residues long. The CDR3 coding sequence is TGCGCCAGCAGTTCCGACCCGGGGCCAGATACGCAGTATTTT. The encoded protein is CASSSDPGPDTQYF.

The rearrangement uses TRBV5-1 and TRBJ2-3, with D possibly TRBD2 on 6 matching bases. V dropped 7 bases and J dropped 5 bases, with 8 bases sitting between them. From germline, CDR1 is SGHRS and CDR2 YFSETQ. The CDR3 runs 11 residues. Written as DNA, the CDR3 is TGCGCCAGCGGAGCGGGAGATACGCAGTATTTT. Its protein product is CASGAGDTQYF.

This chain's CDR3 is CASSLGWAAYNEQFF. The CDR3 bases are TGTGCCAGCAGCTTAGGGTGGGCGGCCTACAATGAGCAGTTCTTC. J is TRBJ2-1 and V is TRBV7-2; D remains ambiguous. The V gene's germline CDR1 is SGHTA and CDR2 FQGNSA. V gave up 1 base and J gave up 2 bases, with 9 bases separating them. The CDR3 is 15 residues long.